This T cell receptor beta chain was sequenced during a study of cytomegalovirus exposure and HLA in healthy donors. Turning to the study itself: Drawn from HLA-typed donors, about 82 million unique TCRs were held in an early data release.

The PCR ran on 60 Vbeta and 13 Jbeta primers. Generated by immunoSEQ multiplex PCR, the TCRdb table keeps only in-frame clones and is missing some. The sample includes around 54,000 clones, over 60% seen only once; the top ten take around 8%. Notes on the study in general: The study flagged around 150 TCR beta chains as cytomegalovirus-associated. Reported findings show TCR beta sequences accurately forecast HLA-A and HLA-B alleles in most subjects.

Concerning this clone: Its antigen is unknown.

Sequenced sample: PBMCs. The receptor was isolated from a man in his thirties or forties in good health and CMV-seropositive.

This CDR3 reads CASSLASGGTQETQYF. CDR3 nucleotides: TGTGCCAGCAGCTTAGCCAGCGGGGGGACCCAAGAGACCCAGTACTTC. This chain links TRBV7-6 with TRBJ2-5; 9 nucleotides match TRBD2. This CDR3 spans 16 amino acids. Germline V gene sequence: CDR1 SGHVS, CDR2 FNYEAQ. The trim removed 0 bases at V and 1 base at J, leaving 3 bases unmatched.